This T cell receptor (beta chain) was obtained from a study of OX40 agonist ivuxolimab in advanced cancers. Looking at the study overall: Ivuxolimab was a fully human IgG2 agonistic monoclonal antibody targeting the costimulatory receptor OX40 (CD134). Intravenous ivuxolimab was administered to patients every 2 weeks at six dose levels: 0.01, 0.1, 0.3, 1.5, 3 and 10 mg/kg. Of the 50 to 55 patients in dose escalation, about 20 had hepatocellular carcinoma, about 15 had melanoma, 9 had renal cell carcinoma and 9 had head and neck cancer. A male proportion of roughly 80% and a mean age of 60 years, ranging from roughly 23 to 85, were recorded for the dose-escalation cohort. Prior anti-PD-1, anti-PD-L1 or anti-CTLA-4 therapy was permitted, and checkpoint inhibitors had been received by around 40% of dose-escalation patients. Three dose-escalation patients achieved partial responses, one with hepatocellular carcinoma and two with cutaneous melanoma. Peripheral TCRbeta sequencing was intended to test whether TCR sequence diversity was altered and clonal T-cell expansion was caused by ivuxolimab. The monotherapy dose-escalation portion (N ≈ 57 patients) of the phase I ivuxolimab trial is reported in the paper. What the study reported, not specific to this receptor: After ivuxolimab, more expanded clones were found on average in CD8+ T cells than in CD4+ T cells. Which antigens the clonally expanded peripheral T cells were specific for was not determined. At doses of 0.1 to 3.0 mg/kg, clonal expansion of both CD4+ and CD8+ blood T cells was observed from baseline to week 6. In the 0.1-3.0 mg/kg groups, partial responders had among the lowest normalized peripheral clonal expansion, particularly in CD8+ T cells. Low levels of normalized T-cell clonal expansion were also shown by some nonresponding patients.

Between the V and J ends, shortened by 6 bases and 5 bases respectively, the junction contains 13 bases. From a lookup of the germline V gene, CDR1 and CDR2 are MNHNS and SASEGT. From cysteine to phenylalanine, the CDR3 is 13 amino acids long. Solely the CDR3 DNA is kept, with 39 bases framed from the first base. The trial excluded patients who had a history of autoimmune disease or who were on systemic immunosuppression. Peripheral blood for TCR sequencing was collected from all dose cohorts at baseline, on cycle 4 day 1, and on cycle 7 day 1. The samples were taken from a phase I, first-in-human, multicenter, open-label dose-escalation trial of ivuxolimab. The trial enrolled adults with locally advanced or metastatic head and neck squamous cell, hepatocellular, melanoma or renal cell carcinoma. Before TCR sequencing, CD4+ T cells and CD8+ T cells from peripheral blood were sorted into separate populations.

Of note for this clone: Which antigen it targets is not known. Base qualities were left out, and no much larger clone turns up one base away.

To sequence the TCRbeta CDR3 region, genomic DNA was isolated from the sorted cells. The immunoSEQ Assay was used to sequence the TCRbeta CDR3 regions. What TCRdb holds here is the immuneACCESS table cut down to in-frame rearrangements. Part of the clones is not present; checked against another copy, under half of the missing clones reflect an unresolved V gene, and the others are unexplained. The sample table shows more than 80,000 clones, and 90% are seen once. 0.4% to 0.6% of the sample rests with the top ten. This sequence uses TRBV6-1 and TRBJ1-2, and perhaps TRBD1 as D gene, on 5 matching bases. The sequence was obtained from an adult with an advanced solid tumor such as melanoma, head and neck, liver or kidney cancer. The specimen comprised CD4+ or CD8+ T cells sorted from blood, sampled in a trial of the OX40 agonist ivuxolimab. The DNA is as follows: TGTGCCAGCAGACTTGACAGAGAATATGGCTACACCTTC. The translation is CASRLDREYGYTF.